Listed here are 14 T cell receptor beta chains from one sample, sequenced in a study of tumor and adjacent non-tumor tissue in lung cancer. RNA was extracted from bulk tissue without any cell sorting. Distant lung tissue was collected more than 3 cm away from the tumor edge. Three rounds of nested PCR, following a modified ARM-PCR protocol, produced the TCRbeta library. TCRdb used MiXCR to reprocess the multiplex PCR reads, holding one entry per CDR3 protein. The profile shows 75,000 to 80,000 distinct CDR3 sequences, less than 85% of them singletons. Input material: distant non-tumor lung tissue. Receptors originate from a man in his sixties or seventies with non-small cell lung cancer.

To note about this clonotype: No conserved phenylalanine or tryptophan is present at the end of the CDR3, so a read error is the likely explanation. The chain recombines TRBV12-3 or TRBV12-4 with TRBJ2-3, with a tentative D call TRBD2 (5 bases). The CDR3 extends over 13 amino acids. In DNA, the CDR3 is TGTGTCAGTCGGGGAACCGTTGGGGATACGCAGTATTAT. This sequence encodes CVSRGTVGDTQYY.

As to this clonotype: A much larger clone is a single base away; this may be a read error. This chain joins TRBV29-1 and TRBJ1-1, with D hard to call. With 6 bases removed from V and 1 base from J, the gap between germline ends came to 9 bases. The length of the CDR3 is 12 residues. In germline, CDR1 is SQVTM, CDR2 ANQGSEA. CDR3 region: CSVWEGNTEAFF. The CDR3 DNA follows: TGCAGCGTGTGGGAGGGGAACACTGAAGCTTTCTTT. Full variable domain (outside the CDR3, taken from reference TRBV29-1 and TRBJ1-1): SAVISQKPSRDICQRGTSLTIQCQVDSQVTMMFWYRQQPGQSLTLIATANQGSEATYESGFVIDKFPISRPNLTFSTLTVSNMSPEDSSIYLCSVWEGNTEAFFGQGTRLTVV.

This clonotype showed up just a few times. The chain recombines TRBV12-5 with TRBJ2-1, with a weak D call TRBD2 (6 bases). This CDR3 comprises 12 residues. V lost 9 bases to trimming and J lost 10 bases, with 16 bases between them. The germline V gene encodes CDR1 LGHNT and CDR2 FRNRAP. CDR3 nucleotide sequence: TGTGCTAGGGGTGTCACTAGCAGCGAGCAGTTCTTC. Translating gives CARGVTSSEQFF.

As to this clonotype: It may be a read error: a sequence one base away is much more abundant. The CDR3 nucleotides are TGTGCCAGCAGCTTGGCTCTAGGGGCGGAGCCAACATCCTGCGAGCAGTACTTC. Residues: CASSLALGAEPTSCEQYF. The chain combines TRBV5-4 with TRBJ2-7; D perhaps matches TRBD1 (5 bases). Germline CDR1 reads SGHNT; CDR2 reads YYREEE (reference sequence). This CDR3 contains 18 residues.

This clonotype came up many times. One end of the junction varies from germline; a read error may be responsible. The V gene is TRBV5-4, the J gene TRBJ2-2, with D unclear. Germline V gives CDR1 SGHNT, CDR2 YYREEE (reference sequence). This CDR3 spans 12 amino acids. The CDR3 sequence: CARSSDTGELFF. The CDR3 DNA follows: TGTGCCAGAAGCTCAGACACAGGGGAGCTGTTTTTT.

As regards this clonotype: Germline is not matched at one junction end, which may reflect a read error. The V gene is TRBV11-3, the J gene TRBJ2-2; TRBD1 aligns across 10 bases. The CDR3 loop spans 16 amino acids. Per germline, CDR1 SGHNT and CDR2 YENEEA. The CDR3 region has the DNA TGTACCAGCAGCTTGCCTCGGACAGGGGGTACCGGGGAGCTGTTTTTT. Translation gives CTSSLPRTGGTGELFF.

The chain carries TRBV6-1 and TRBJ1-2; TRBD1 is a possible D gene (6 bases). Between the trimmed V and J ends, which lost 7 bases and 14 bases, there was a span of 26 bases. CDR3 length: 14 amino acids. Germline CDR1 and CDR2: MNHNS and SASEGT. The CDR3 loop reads CASNTSQGRYGYTF. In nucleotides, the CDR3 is TGTGCCAGCAACACATCCCAGGGGAGATATGGATATACCTTC.

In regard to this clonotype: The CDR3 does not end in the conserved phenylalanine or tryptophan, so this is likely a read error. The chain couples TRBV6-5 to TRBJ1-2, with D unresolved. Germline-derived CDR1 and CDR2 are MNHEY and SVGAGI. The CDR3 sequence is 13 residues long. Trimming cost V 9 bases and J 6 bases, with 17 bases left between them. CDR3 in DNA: TGTGCCAGAAGGGCGCAGGAAATCAATGGCTACACCCTC. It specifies CARRAQEINGYTL.

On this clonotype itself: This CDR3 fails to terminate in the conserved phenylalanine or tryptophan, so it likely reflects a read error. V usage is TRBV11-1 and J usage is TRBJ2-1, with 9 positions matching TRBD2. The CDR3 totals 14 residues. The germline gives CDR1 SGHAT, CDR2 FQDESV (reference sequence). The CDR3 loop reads CARSLAGAYNEQFL. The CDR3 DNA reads TGTGCCAGAAGCTTAGCGGGGGCCTACAATGAGCAGTTCTTA.

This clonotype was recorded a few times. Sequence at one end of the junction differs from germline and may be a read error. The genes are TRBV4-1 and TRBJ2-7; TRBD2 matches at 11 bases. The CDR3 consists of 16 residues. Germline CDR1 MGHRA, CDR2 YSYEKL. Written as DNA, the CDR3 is TGCGCCAACAGCCAGACACTAGCGGGAGAGGGGGACGAGCAGTATTTC. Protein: CANSQTLAGEGDEQYF.

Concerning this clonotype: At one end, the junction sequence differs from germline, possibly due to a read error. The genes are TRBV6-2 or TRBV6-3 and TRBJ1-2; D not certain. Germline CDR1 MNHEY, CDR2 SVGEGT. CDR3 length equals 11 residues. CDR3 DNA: TGTGCCAGCGCATCGGAGTATGGCTACACTTTC. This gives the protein CASASEYGYTF.

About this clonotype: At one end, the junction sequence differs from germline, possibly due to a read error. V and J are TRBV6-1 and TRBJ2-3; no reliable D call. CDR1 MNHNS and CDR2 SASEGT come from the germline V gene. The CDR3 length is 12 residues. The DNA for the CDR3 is TGTGCCAGCAGTGAATCCAATTTTACGCAACATTTT. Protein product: CASSESNFTQHF.

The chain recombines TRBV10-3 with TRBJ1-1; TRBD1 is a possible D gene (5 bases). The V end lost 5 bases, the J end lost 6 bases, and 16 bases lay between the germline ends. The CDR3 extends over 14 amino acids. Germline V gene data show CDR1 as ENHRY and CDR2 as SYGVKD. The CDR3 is CAISKPGARAEAFF. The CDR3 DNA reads TGTGCCATCAGTAAGCCTGGGGCAAGGGCTGAAGCTTTCTTT.

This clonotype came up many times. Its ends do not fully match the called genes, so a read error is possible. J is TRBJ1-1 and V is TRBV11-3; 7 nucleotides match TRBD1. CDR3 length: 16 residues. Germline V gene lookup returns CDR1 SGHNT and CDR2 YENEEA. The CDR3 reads CASRVRDRNLNNEAFF. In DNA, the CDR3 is TGTGCCAGCCGCGTAAGGGACAGAAACCTGAACAATGAAGCTTTCTTT.